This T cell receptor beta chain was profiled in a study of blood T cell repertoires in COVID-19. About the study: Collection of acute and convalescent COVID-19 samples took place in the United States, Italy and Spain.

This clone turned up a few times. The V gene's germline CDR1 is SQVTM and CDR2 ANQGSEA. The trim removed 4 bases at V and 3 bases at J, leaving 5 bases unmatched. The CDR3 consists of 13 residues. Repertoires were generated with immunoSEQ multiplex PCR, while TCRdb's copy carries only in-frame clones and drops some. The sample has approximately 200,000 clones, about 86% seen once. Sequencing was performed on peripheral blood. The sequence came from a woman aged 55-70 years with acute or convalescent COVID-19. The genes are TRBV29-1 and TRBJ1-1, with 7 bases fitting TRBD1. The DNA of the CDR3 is TGCAGCGTTGCCCTGGGACAGCACACTGAAGCTTTCTTT. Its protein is CSVALGQHTEAFF.